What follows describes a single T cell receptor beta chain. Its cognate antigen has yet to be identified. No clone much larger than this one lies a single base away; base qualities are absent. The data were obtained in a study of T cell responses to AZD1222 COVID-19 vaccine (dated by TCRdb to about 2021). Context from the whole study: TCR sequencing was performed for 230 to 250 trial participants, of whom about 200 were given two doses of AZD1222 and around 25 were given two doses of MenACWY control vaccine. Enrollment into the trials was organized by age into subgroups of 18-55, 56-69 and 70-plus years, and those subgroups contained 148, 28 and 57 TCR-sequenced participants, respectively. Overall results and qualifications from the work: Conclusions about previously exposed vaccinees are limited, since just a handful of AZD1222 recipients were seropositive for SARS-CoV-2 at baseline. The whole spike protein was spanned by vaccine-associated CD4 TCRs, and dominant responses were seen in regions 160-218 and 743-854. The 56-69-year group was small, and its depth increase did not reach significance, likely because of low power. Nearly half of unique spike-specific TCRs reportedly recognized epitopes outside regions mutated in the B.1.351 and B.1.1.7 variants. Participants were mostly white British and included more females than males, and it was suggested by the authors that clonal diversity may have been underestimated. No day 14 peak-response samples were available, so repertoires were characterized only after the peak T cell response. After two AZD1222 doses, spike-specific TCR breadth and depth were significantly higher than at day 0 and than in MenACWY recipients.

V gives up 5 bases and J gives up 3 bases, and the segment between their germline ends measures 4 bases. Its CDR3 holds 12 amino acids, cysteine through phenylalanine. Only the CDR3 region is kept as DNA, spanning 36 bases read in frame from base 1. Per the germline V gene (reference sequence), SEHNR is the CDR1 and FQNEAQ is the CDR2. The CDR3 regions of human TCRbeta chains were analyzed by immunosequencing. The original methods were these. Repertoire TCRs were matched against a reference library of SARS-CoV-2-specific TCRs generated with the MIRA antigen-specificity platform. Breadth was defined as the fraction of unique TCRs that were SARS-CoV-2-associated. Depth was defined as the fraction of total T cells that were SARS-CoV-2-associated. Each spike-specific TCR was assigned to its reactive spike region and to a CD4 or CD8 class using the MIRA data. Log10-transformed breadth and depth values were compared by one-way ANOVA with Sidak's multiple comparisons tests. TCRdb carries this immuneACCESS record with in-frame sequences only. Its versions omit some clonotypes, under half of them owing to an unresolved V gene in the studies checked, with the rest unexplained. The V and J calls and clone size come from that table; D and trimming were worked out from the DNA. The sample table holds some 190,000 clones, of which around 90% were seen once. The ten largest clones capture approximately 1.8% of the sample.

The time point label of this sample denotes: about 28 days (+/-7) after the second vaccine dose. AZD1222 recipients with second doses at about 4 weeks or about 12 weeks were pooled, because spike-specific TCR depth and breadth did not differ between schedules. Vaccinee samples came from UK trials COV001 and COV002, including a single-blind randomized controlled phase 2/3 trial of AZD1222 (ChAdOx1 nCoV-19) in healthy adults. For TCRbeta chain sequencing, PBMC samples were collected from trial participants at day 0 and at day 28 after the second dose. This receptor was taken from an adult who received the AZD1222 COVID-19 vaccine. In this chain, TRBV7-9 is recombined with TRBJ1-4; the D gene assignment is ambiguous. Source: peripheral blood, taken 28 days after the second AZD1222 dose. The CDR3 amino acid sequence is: CASSQANEKLFF. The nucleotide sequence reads TGTGCCAGCAGCCAGGCTAATGAAAAACTGTTTTTT.